This TCR beta chain derives from a study of CD8+ T cells in alopecia areata. This clone has more than one count but fewer than ten. Sorting from PBMCs produced CD4+ and CD8+ T cells. Trimming removed 0 bases from V and 3 bases from J; junction bases left unmatched: 5. The CDR3 totals 17 residues. The germline V gene has CDR1 LNHNV and CDR2 YYDKDF (reference sequence). Reverse transcribed after extraction, RNA yielded cDNA as the sequencing template. Clones were read by immunoSEQ multiplex PCR, and TCRdb kept only the in-frame ones, dropping some. The table records around 150,000 clones, roughly 60% of them present only once.

What was sequenced was CD8+ T cells sorted from blood. The V call is TRBV15, the J call TRBJ2-1; 10 positions agree with TRBD1. The TCR comes from a human donor in good health. CDR3 loop: CATSREDRGDNYNEQFF. The DNA for the CDR3 is TGTGCCACCAGCAGAGAGGACAGGGGGGACAACTACAATGAGCAGTTCTTC.